The entry below gives a single T cell receptor (beta chain) sequence along with its context. Its antigen is undetermined. CDR1 is MGHRA and CDR2 is YSYEKL in the germline V gene. The CDR3 runs to 14 residues. The data belong to a study of CXCR3-negative and CXCR3-positive naive CD8 T cells. Libraries of TRB cDNA were made by 5' RACE and carried UMIs. TCRdb reprocessed the 5' RACE reads; each CDR3 protein has one entry and no DNA is given. There are some 67,000 distinct CDR3 sequences in the sample, with nearly 1.5% held by the top ten. Study outcomes and limitations: Naive subsets expressed similar surface CD5; TRB CDR3 features served to infer TCR strength.

The V gene is TRBV4-1, the J gene TRBJ1-2; TCRdb's D call of TRBD1 is untestable without DNA. Material for sequencing was naive CXCR3- CD8+ T cells from blood. Sample subset: CD45RO-CCR7+CD27+CD95- naive CD8+ T cells lacking CXCR3 (TNR3-). The clonotype originates from a human donor in good health. Some clones in this sample may be carry-over from other donors' samples. The CDR3 region is CASSQGPGVGGYTF.